These 26 T cell receptor beta chains originate from one sample sequenced in a study of CD8 T cells in Susac syndrome. Reverse transcription of about 0.45 to 1 ug RNA was performed with random hexamers. In TCRdb, the immunoSEQ multiplex PCR reads were re-called with MiXCR into one record per CDR3 protein. Of approximately 300,000 distinct CDR3 sequences in the sample, 85% were seen once. The sequenced sample was CD8+ T cells from PBMCs. The receptors stem from a human donor with multiple sclerosis.

V and J are TRBV15 and TRBJ2-2; TRBD1 is a possible D gene (5 bases). The germline V and J ends were trimmed by 1 base and 0 bases, with 9 bases remaining between them. The germline V gene has CDR1 LNHNV and CDR2 YYDKDF (reference sequence). The CDR3 is 16 residues long. The CDR3 sequence is CATSRVDRTNTGELFF. The CDR3 nucleotides are TGTGCCACCAGCAGAGTCGACAGAACGAACACCGGGGAGCTGTTTTTT.

The chain uses TRBV6-2 or TRBV6-3 and TRBJ2-7, with D possibly being TRBD2 (6 bases). Germline V gene data show CDR1 as MNHEY and CDR2 as SVGEGT. The CDR3 is 14 amino acids. Trimming stripped 5 bases from V and 2 bases from J, with 13 bases between. CDR3 sequence: CASSTAGRPYEQYF. The CDR3 coding sequence is TGTGCCAGCAGTACCGCGGGACGCCCCTACGAGCAGTACTTC.

V usage is TRBV3-1 and J usage is TRBJ2-1, with TRBD2 matching 12 bases. V was pared by 0 bases and J by 7 bases, with 4 bases of the junction left unmatched. Germline V gene lookup returns CDR1 LGHDT and CDR2 YNNKEL (reference sequence). This CDR3 spans 16 amino acids. CDR3 in amino acids: CASSQERTSGNNEQFF. Here the CDR3 DNA reads TGTGCCAGCAGCCAAGAACGGACTAGCGGGAATAATGAGCAGTTCTTC.

The sample holds one count of this clonotype. The chain joins TRBV7-2 to TRBJ2-7, with a tentative D call TRBD1 (6 bases). The CDR3 extends over 16 amino acids. V lost 0 bases and J 2 bases, leaving 14 bases between the germline ends. The germline CDR1 and CDR2 sequences are SGHTA and FQGNSA. CDR3 DNA: TGTGCCAGCAGCTTAGCAATAGCCGAGGGGGCCTACGAGCAGTACTTC. Translating gives CASSLAIAEGAYEQYF. Full variable domain (outside the CDR3, taken from reference TRBV7-2 and TRBJ2-7): GAGVSQSPSNKVTEKGKDVELRCDPISGHTALYWYRQSLGQGLEFLIYFQGNSAPDKSGLPSDRFSAERTGGSVSTLTIQRTQQEDSAVYLCASSLAIAEGAYEQYFGPGTRLTVT.

The chain joins TRBV7-9 to TRBJ2-5, with 15 bases fitting TRBD2. Unmatched junction bases numbered 13, after V lost 7 bases and J lost 1 base. The CDR3 has 19 residues. From germline, CDR1 is SEHNR and CDR2 FQNEAQ (reference sequence). The CDR3 DNA follows: TGTGCCAGCACCTCACTCGGGACTAGCGGGAGGAGTGTCCAAGAGACCCAGTACTTC. Translation gives CASTSLGTSGRSVQETQYF.

This chain uses TRBV4-3 with TRBJ1-1, with D unclear. The CDR3 totals 14 residues. CDR1 LGHNA and CDR2 YSLEER come from the germline V gene. V was trimmed by 2 bases and J by 4 bases, leaving 11 bases between them. CDR3: CASSQWVGRTEAFF. The DNA of the CDR3 is TGCGCCAGCAGCCAATGGGTAGGGCGCACTGAAGCTTTCTTT.

The chain carries TRBV29-1 and TRBJ2-4; D gene uncertain. Per germline, CDR1 SQVTM and CDR2 ANQGSEA. V dropped 1 base and J dropped 1 base, with 11 bases sitting between them. The length of the CDR3 is 15 residues. The chain's CDR3 is CSVEGDRLAKNIQYF. The CDR3 coding sequence is TGCAGCGTTGAAGGCGATCGGTTGGCCAAAAACATTCAGTACTTC.

The table lists this clonotype with a few counts. The V and J genes are TRBV4-3 and TRBJ2-5; no definite D call. This CDR3 is built from 15 residues. Germline V CDR1 and CDR2: LGHNA, YSLEER. The V and J ends lost 0 bases and 5 bases respectively, with 13 bases between them. CDR3 coding DNA: TGCGCCAGCAGCCAAGATCGTGGCCAGTGGGAGACCCAGTACTTC. Translated: CASSQDRGQWETQYF.

The CDR3, as DNA: TGTGCCAGCAGCTTGGGCGGATCCTTATCCTACGAGCAGTACTTC. Translated: CASSLGGSLSYEQYF. The chain uses TRBV5-6 and TRBJ2-7; no clear D. Germline CDR1 reads SGHDT; CDR2 reads YYEEEE. The germline V and J ends were trimmed by 0 bases and 1 base, with 11 bases remaining between them. The CDR3 loop spans 15 amino acids.

This clonotype occurred once. The chain employs TRBV27 and TRBJ1-2, with 9 bases matching TRBD1. This CDR3 comprises 15 residues. Trimming at V came to 5 bases and at J to 6 bases, leaving 10 bases not matched to a gene. CDR1 is MNHEY, CDR2 SMNVEV, per germline (reference sequence). CDR3 coding DNA: TGTGCCAGCAGTACACGGGACAGGGTCGTGGATGGCTACACCTTC. This sequence encodes CASSTRDRVVDGYTF.

The table lists this clonotype with a few counts. J is TRBJ1-2 and V is TRBV13, with D tentatively TRBD1 (6 bases). Germline CDR1 reads PRHDT; CDR2 reads FYEKMQ (reference sequence). V was clipped by 5 bases and J by 2 bases, with 12 bases between them. This CDR3 has 14 residues. The CDR3 loop reads CASSQDSSNYGYTF. The CDR3 DNA sequence: TGTGCCAGCAGCCAGGACAGTTCGAACTATGGCTACACCTTC.

This clonotype was observed a handful of times. The genes are TRBV6-1 and TRBJ2-2; 8 bases fit TRBD1. Germline V gene lookup returns CDR1 MNHNS and CDR2 SASEGT. CDR3 length: 13 residues. CDR3 DNA sequence: TGTGCTACAGGGGGGCCGAACACCGGGGAGCTGTTTTTT. Translated: CATGGPNTGELFF.

V is TRBV16 and J is TRBJ2-2, with TRBD1 as a possible D gene (6 bases). The germline V gene has CDR1 KGHSY and CDR2 FQNENV. Trimming removed 4 bases at V and 2 bases at J, with 17 bases between. This CDR3 is 17 amino acids long. Here the CDR3 DNA reads TGTGCCAGCAGCCTAATGACAGGAGGTTATAACACCGGGGAGCTGTTTTTT. It yields the protein CASSLMTGGYNTGELFF.

The chain has TRBV14 and TRBJ2-1; D perhaps matches TRBD2 (6 bases). The V gene lost 0 bases and the J gene lost 0 bases, with 18 bases spanning the gap. Germline V gene data show CDR1 as SGHDN and CDR2 as FVKESK. There are 19 residues in the CDR3. CDR3 loop: CASSQDRDFLTSSYNEQFF. Written as DNA, the CDR3 is TGTGCCAGCAGCCAAGATAGGGACTTTTTAACGAGCTCCTACAATGAGCAGTTCTTC.

This clonotype has just one count. The chain has TRBV19 and TRBJ1-1; tentative D call: TRBD1 (6 bases). Germline V CDR1 and CDR2: LNHDA, SQIVND (reference sequence). The CDR3 spans 14 residues. Trimming left V 2 bases short and J 5 bases short, with 12 bases between. The CDR3 loop is CASSITQGRTEAFF. The CDR3 DNA sequence: TGTGCCAGTAGTATAACACAGGGTAGGACTGAAGCTTTCTTT.

The genes are TRBV4-3 and TRBJ2-1, with TRBD2 matching 11 bases. The CDR3 sequence is 16 residues long. Germline V lookup: CDR1 LGHNA, CDR2 YSLEER. V lost 1 base to trimming and J lost 6 bases; unmatched junction nucleotides: 5. CDR3 residues: CASSQGPGLAANEQFF. In DNA form, the CDR3 reads TGCGCCAGCAGCCAAGGCCCGGGACTAGCGGCCAATGAGCAGTTCTTC.

The chain is built from TRBV5-6 and TRBJ2-1, with D perhaps assigned TRBD1 or TRBD2 (5 bases each). CDR3 length: 15 residues. The germline CDR1 and CDR2 sequences are SGHDT and YYEEEE. Trimming removed 7 bases at V and 0 bases at J, with 14 bases between. Here the CDR3 DNA reads TGTGCCAGCTCATACGGGACGAGCTCCTACAATGAGCAGTTCTTC. Residues: CASSYGTSSYNEQFF.

V gene TRBV11-2 combines with J gene TRBJ1-1; D uncertain. The V gene's germline CDR1 is SGHAT and CDR2 FQNNGV. CDR3 size: 16 residues. Trimming stripped 1 base from V and 5 bases from J, with 17 bases between. CDR3 coding DNA: TGTGCCAGCAGCTTAGTGGGCGGGCCGGGGAGAACTGAAGCTTTCTTT. As protein: CASSLVGGPGRTEAFF.

CDR3 sequence (DNA): TGCGCCAGCAGCCAAGGGGCAGGACCCTACGAGCAGTACTTC. Amino acids: CASSQGAGPYEQYF. The rearrangement links TRBV4-3 to TRBJ2-7; no clear D gene. Germline CDR1 LGHNA, CDR2 YSLEER. Trimming took 1 base from V and 2 from J, leaving 9 bases between them. The CDR3 is 14 residues long.

The chain links TRBV9 to TRBJ1-3, with 8 nucleotides matching TRBD1. CDR1 is SGDLS and CDR2 is YYNGEE in the germline V gene. V shed 3 bases, J shed 5 bases, and the junction held 7 bases outside the gene matches. The CDR3 extends over 15 amino acids. The CDR3 bases are TGTGCCAGCAGCGGAGCGACAGGGGAGCGAAACACCATATATTTT. Its protein product is CASSGATGERNTIYF.

The chain employs TRBV30 and TRBJ2-3, with D perhaps TRBD2 (6 bases). V dropped 0 bases and J dropped 1 base, with 11 bases sitting between them. CDR3 length: 15 amino acids. CDR1 GTSNPN and CDR2 SVGIG come from the germline V gene (reference sequence). This CDR3 is CAWSVLGTGTDTQYF. CDR3 bases: TGTGCCTGGAGTGTATTGGGGACTGGCACAGATACGCAGTATTTT.

This chain uses TRBV15 with TRBJ2-1; D ambiguous. The CDR3 extends over 18 amino acids. In germline, CDR1 is LNHNV, CDR2 YYDKDF (reference sequence). V was clipped by 0 bases and J by 0 bases, with 15 bases between them. The CDR3 DNA follows: TGTGCCACCAGCAGAGATTATAAACTGGCTAGCTCCTACAATGAGCAGTTCTTC. As protein: CATSRDYKLASSYNEQFF.

This chain connects TRBV13 to TRBJ2-1, with 7 bases that match TRBD2. CDR3 length: 16 amino acids. V trimming: 0 bases; J trimming: 7 bases; junction bases outside the gene matches: 9. Germline V gene sequence: CDR1 PRHDT, CDR2 FYEKMQ (reference sequence). The CDR3 reads CASSLGLAGAPNEQFF. The DNA of the CDR3 is TGTGCCAGCAGCTTAGGCCTCGCGGGAGCCCCTAATGAGCAGTTCTTC.

The gene calls are TRBV27 and TRBJ1-1, with D perhaps matching TRBD1 (6 bases). V gave up 7 bases and J gave up 2 bases, with 11 bases separating them. This CDR3 has 13 residues. The germline gives CDR1 MNHEY, CDR2 SMNVEV (reference sequence). CDR3 in amino acids: CASTGALNTEAFF. CDR3 coding DNA: TGTGCCAGCACGGGGGCCCTTAACACTGAAGCTTTCTTT.

The chain has TRBV11-2 and TRBJ2-7; weak D call: TRBD1 (6 bases). V was clipped by 0 bases and J by 0 bases, with 9 bases between them. This CDR3 has 15 amino acids. CDR1 and CDR2 (germline): SGHAT, FQNNGV. DNA for the CDR3: TGTGCCAGCAGCTTAGAAGCAGGGGACTCCTACGAGCAGTACTTC. This encodes CASSLEAGDSYEQYF.

This chain uses TRBV28 with TRBJ2-3; D is possibly TRBD1 (6 bases). Germline V gene sequence: CDR1 MDHEN, CDR2 SYDVKM. The length of the CDR3 is 16 residues. Trimming stripped 4 bases from V and 5 bases from J, with 19 bases between. This CDR3 is CASSSRDTGKQDTQYF. In DNA form, the CDR3 reads TGTGCCAGCAGTTCTAGGGACACCGGGAAGCAAGATACGCAGTATTTT. The full variable domain, in which reference TRBV28 and TRBJ2-3 provide the parts outside the CDR3, is DVKVTQSSRYLVKRTGEKVFLECVQDMDHENMFWYRQDPGLGLRLIYFSYDVKMKEKGDIPEGYSVSREKKERFSLILESASTNQTSMYLCASSSRDTGKQDTQYFGPGTRLTVL.